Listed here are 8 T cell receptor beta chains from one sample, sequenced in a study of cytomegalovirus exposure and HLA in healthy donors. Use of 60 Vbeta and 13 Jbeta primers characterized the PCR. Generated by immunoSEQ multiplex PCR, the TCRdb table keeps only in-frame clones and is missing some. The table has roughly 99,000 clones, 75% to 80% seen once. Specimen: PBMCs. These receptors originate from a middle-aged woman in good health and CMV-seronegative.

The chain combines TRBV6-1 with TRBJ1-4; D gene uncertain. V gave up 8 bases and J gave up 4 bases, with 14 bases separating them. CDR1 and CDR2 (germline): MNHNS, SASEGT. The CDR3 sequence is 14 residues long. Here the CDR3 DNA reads TGTGCCAGCTCATTAGGCGGATATAATGAAAAACTGTTTTTT. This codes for CASSLGGYNEKLFF.

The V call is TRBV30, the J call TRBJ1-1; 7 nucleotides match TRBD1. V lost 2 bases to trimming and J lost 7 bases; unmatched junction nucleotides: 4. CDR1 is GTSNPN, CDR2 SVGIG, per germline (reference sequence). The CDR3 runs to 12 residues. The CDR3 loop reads CAWSPQGLEAFF. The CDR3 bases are TGTGCCTGGAGTCCACAGGGGCTTGAAGCTTTCTTT.

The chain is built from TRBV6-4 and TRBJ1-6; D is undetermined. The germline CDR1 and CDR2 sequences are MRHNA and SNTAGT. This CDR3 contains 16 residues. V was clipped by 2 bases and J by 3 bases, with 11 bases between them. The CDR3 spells CASSDEGTGYNSPLHF. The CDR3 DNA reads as TGTGCCAGCAGTGACGAGGGCACCGGCTATAATTCACCCCTCCACTTT.

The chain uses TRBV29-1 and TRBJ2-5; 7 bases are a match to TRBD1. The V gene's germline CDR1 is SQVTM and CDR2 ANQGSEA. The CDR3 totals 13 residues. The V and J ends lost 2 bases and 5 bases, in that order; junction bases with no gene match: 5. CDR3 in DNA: TGCAGCGTTGAACCAGGGGGTTCTGAGACCCAGTACTTC. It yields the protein CSVEPGGSETQYF.

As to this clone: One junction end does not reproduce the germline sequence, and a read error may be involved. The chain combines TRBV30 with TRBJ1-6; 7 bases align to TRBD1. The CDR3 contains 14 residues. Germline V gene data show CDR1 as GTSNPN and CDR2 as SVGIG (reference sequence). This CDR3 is CAWSKGQSNSPLNF. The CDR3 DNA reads TGTGCCTGGAGCAAGGGACAGAGTAATTCACCCCTCAACTTT. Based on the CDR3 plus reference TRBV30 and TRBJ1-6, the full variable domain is SQTIHQWPATLVQPVGSPLSLECTVEGTSNPNLYWYRQAAGRGLQLLFYSVGIGQISSEVPQNLSASRPQDRQFILSSKKLLLSDSGFYLCAWSKGQSNSPLNFGNGTRLTVT.

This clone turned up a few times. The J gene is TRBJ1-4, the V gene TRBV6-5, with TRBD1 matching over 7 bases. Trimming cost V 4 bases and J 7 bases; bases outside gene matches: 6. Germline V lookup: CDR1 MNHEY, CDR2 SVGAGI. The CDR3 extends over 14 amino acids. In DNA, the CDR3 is TGTGCCAGCAGTTCGACAGGGATCATTGAAAAACTGTTTTTT. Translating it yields CASSSTGIIEKLFF.

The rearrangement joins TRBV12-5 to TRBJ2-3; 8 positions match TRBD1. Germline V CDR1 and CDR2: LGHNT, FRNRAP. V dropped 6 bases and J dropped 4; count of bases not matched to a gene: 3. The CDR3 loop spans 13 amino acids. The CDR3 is CASGLTGADTQYF. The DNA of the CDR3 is TGTGCTAGTGGGTTGACAGGGGCAGATACGCAGTATTTT.

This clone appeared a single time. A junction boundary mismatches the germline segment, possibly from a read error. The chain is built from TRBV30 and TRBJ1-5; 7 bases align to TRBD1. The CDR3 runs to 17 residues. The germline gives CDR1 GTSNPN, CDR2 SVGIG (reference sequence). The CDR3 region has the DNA TGTGCCTGGAGCGGCATTTTATCCGGGACAGCAAATCAGCCCCAGAATTTT. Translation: CAWSGILSGTANQPQNF.